These 23 T cell receptor beta chains share one sample of origin, sequenced in a study of blood T cell repertoires in COVID-19. Sequenced by immunoSEQ multiplex PCR; TCRdb stores in-frame clones only, minus some. In the table there are some 150,000 clones, about four fifths of which are singletons. The sequencing input was peripheral blood. The receptors originated from a human donor in a cohort sampled during active COVID-19.

This clone was recorded a few times. The CDR3 DNA is TGCGCCAGCAGCTTGACCGTGGCCTCTTACTCTGGGGCCAACGTCCTGACTTTC. As protein: CASSLTVASYSGANVLTF. This rearrangement joins TRBV5-1 to TRBJ2-6; D unclear. The germline V gene encodes CDR1 SGHRS and CDR2 YFSETQ. There are 18 residues in the CDR3. V was shortened by 1 base and J by 0 bases, with 14 bases between the two germline ends. The whole variable domain, filled in from reference TRBV5-1 and TRBJ2-6, reads KAGVTQTPRYLIKTRGQQVTLSCSPISGHRSVSWYQQTPGQGLQFLFEYFSETQRNKGNFPGRFSGRQFSNSRSEMNVSTLELGDSALYLCASSLTVASYSGANVLTFGAGSRLTVL.

The V and J genes are TRBV7-2 and TRBJ1-6, with TRBD1 identical over 7 bases. Germline lookup yields CDR1 SGHTA and CDR2 FQGNSA. The CDR3 is made up of 15 amino acids. With V trimmed by 5 bases and J by 6 bases, 7 bases remained unmatched. CDR3 coding DNA: TGTGCCAGCAGCCCACGACAGGGTAGTAATTCACCCCTCCACTTT. Translated, it gives CASSPRQGSNSPLHF.

The chain joins TRBV6-5 to TRBJ1-2, with TRBD1 as a possible D gene (6 bases). Trimming removed 6 bases at V and 8 bases at J, with 13 bases between. The CDR3 length is 12 residues. Germline values: CDR1 MNHEY, CDR2 SVGAGI. This CDR3 reads CASRNRVGGYTF. Written as DNA, the CDR3 is TGTGCCAGCAGGAACAGGGTTGGAGGCTACACCTTC.

In its sample, this clone was seen once. In nucleotides, the CDR3 is TGTGCCAGCAGCTTAGGTTCGGCAGGGTTCTCTGGAAACACCATATATTTT. The encoded protein is CASSLGSAGFSGNTIYF. The chain combines TRBV7-9 with TRBJ1-3; perhaps TRBD1 as D (5 bases). V was trimmed by 1 base and J by 0 bases, leaving 13 bases between them. The germline V gene has CDR1 SEHNR and CDR2 FQNEAQ (reference sequence). This CDR3 comprises 17 residues.

The chain recombines TRBV30 with TRBJ2-1, with 8 bases that match TRBD2. This CDR3 contains 15 residues. Unmatched junction bases numbered 13, after V lost 8 bases and J lost 4 bases. Germline V lookup: CDR1 GTSNPN, CDR2 SVGIG (reference sequence). The CDR3 DNA is TGTGCCGGGTTAGCGGGACCCGGGGGATACAATGAGCAGTTCTTC. This codes for CAGLAGPGGYNEQFF.

This clone was counted once. This chain joins TRBV29-1 and TRBJ2-1; D remains ambiguous. V lost 3 bases to trimming and J lost 0 bases, with 6 bases between them. From germline, CDR1 is SQVTM and CDR2 ANQGSEA. The CDR3 is 13 residues long. CDR3 sequence (DNA): TGCAGCGTTGAGGCTGCCTCCTACAATGAGCAGTTCTTC. Translation: CSVEAASYNEQFF.

The chain joins TRBV2 to TRBJ2-5; the D is unclear. V gave up 3 bases and J gave up 4 bases, with 12 bases separating them. The V gene's germline CDR1 is SNHLY and CDR2 FYNNEI. There are 14 residues in the CDR3. This chain's CDR3 is CASSDGQPGETQYF. CDR3 nucleotide sequence: TGTGCCAGCAGTGATGGGCAGCCAGGAGAGACCCAGTACTTC.

The V call is TRBV24-1, the J call TRBJ2-7; 10 bases align to TRBD1. Germline CDR1 is KGHDR and CDR2 is SFDVKD. CDR3 size: 16 residues. Trimming cost V 4 bases and J 7 bases; bases outside gene matches: 12. The CDR3 is CATSDPWGTGVAEQYF. In DNA form, the CDR3 reads TGTGCCACCAGTGACCCTTGGGGGACAGGGGTAGCGGAGCAGTACTTC.

This sequence joins TRBV4-1 and TRBJ1-2; the D gene is possibly TRBD1 (6 bases). Germline V gene sequence: CDR1 MGHRA, CDR2 YSYEKL. Trimming cost V 0 bases and J 7 bases, with 15 bases left between them. This CDR3 has 15 amino acids. CDR3 nucleotide sequence: TGCGCCAGCAGCCAAGATGGGGGCCGCAGAGCTGGCTACACCTTC. This sequence encodes CASSQDGGRRAGYTF.

CDR3 in amino acids: CASSRDSIGNTGELFF. Written as DNA, the CDR3 is TGTGCCAGCAGCAGGGACTCCATTGGTAACACCGGGGAGCTGTTTTTT. The J gene is TRBJ2-2, the V gene TRBV13; TRBD2 might be the D (6 bases). V gave up 5 bases and J gave up 2 bases, with 15 bases separating them. The V gene's germline CDR1 is PRHDT and CDR2 FYEKMQ (reference sequence). This CDR3 region has 16 residues.

The V gene is TRBV3-1 (or the pseudogene TRBV3-2), the J gene TRBJ1-1; D remains ambiguous. The CDR3 is made up of 15 amino acids. The germline V gene encodes CDR1 LGHDT and CDR2 YNNKEL (reference sequence). Between the trimmed V and J ends, which lost 6 bases and 1 base, there was a span of 15 bases. The CDR3: CASSISSRRNTEAFF. In DNA form, the CDR3 reads TGTGCCAGCAGTATATCCTCTAGGCGGAACACTGAAGCTTTCTTT.

The chain carries TRBV7-9 and TRBJ2-5; 8 nucleotides match TRBD2. There are 14 residues in the CDR3. Per germline, CDR1 SEHNR and CDR2 FQNEAQ (reference sequence). Trimming cost V 5 bases and J 1 base; bases outside gene matches: 3. This chain's CDR3 is CASSRTSGQETQYF. CDR3 DNA sequence: TGTGCCAGCAGCCGTACTAGCGGCCAAGAGACCCAGTACTTC.

The V call is TRBV3-1 (or the pseudogene TRBV3-2), the J call TRBJ2-5; 9 positions agree with TRBD2. CDR3 size: 16 residues. With V trimmed by 4 bases and J by 1 base, 7 bases remained unmatched. Germline V gene sequence: CDR1 LGHDT, CDR2 YNNKEL (reference sequence). This CDR3 reads CASSPQTSGAQETQYF. The CDR3 DNA reads as TGTGCCAGCAGCCCCCAGACTAGCGGAGCCCAAGAGACCCAGTACTTC.

The gene calls are TRBV5-5 and TRBJ2-5, with TRBD1 identical over 10 bases. The V segment lost 0 bases and the J segment 0 bases; nucleotides outside the gene matches: 5. CDR1 is SGHKS and CDR2 is YYEKEE in the germline V gene (reference sequence). The CDR3 covers 17 residues. The CDR3 protein is CASSLGGTGEYQETQYF. DNA for the CDR3: TGTGCCAGCAGCTTGGGAGGGACAGGGGAGTACCAAGAGACCCAGTACTTC. Drawing the rest from reference TRBV5-5 and TRBJ2-5, the complete variable domain is DAGVTQSPTHLIKTRGQQVTLRCSPISGHKSVSWYQQVLGQGPQFIFQYYEKEERGRGNFPDRFSARQFPNYSSELNVNALLLGDSALYLCASSLGGTGEYQETQYFGPGTRLLVL.

The chain links TRBV24-1 to TRBJ1-5; D is ambiguous. Germline lookup yields CDR1 KGHDR and CDR2 SFDVKD. This CDR3 contains 14 residues. The V end lost 3 bases, the J end lost 10 bases, and 15 bases lay between the germline ends. In DNA, the CDR3 is TGTGCCACCAGTGATGCGCGAACCGAATCCCCCCAGCATTTT. Its protein is CATSDARTESPQHF.

This chain connects TRBV2 to TRBJ2-7, with D tentatively TRBD1 (5 bases). V was pared by 6 bases and J by 2 bases, with 17 bases between. Germline lookup yields CDR1 SNHLY and CDR2 FYNNEI. This CDR3 region has 15 residues. CDR3 bases: TGTGCCAGCAGGCCGAGCCCCACAGGAACCTACGAGCAGTACTTC. Protein sequence: CASRPSPTGTYEQYF.

In DNA form, the CDR3 reads TGTGCCAGTAGTGCCCAGGGGTATCAGCCCCAGCATTTT. Its protein is CASSAQGYQPQHF. The chain has TRBV19 and TRBJ1-5, with D possibly being TRBD1 (6 bases). The germline V gene has CDR1 LNHDA and CDR2 SQIVND (reference sequence). The CDR3 is 13 residues long. The V and J ends lost 5 bases and 5 bases respectively, with 10 bases between them. The full variable domain, with the rest looked up from reference TRBV19 and TRBJ1-5, is DGGITQSPKYLFRKEGQNVTLSCEQNLNHDAMYWYRQDPGQGLRLIYYSQIVNDFQKGDIAEGYSVSREKKESFPLTVTSAQKNPTAFYLCASSAQGYQPQHFGDGTRLSIL.

J is TRBJ2-5 and V is TRBV23-1; D gene ambiguous. TRBV23-1 is an ORF, with its function uncertain. The V gene lost 2 bases and the J gene lost 5 bases, with 18 bases spanning the gap. CDR3 length: 16 amino acids. The CDR3 region has the DNA TGCGCCAGCAGTCAACACAAATTGAACAAGTGGGAGACCCAGTACTTC. Translating it yields CASSQHKLNKWETQYF.

This clone was observed a handful of times. The chain has TRBV18 and TRBJ1-1, with 8 bases aligning to TRBD1. The CDR3 runs 15 residues. Per germline, CDR1 KGHSH and CDR2 LQKENI. V shed 3 bases and J 5 bases; nucleotides not matched to a gene: 8. The CDR3 sequence is CASSPVRTGRTEAFF. Here the CDR3 DNA reads TGTGCCAGCTCACCCGTTAGGACAGGGAGGACTGAAGCTTTCTTT.

The chain has TRBV7-2 and TRBJ2-1, with 7 bases aligning to TRBD2. This CDR3 is 14 amino acids long. Trimming at V came to 6 bases and at J to 6 bases, leaving 8 bases not matched to a gene. Germline V gene sequence: CDR1 SGHTA, CDR2 FQGNSA. The CDR3 DNA is TGTGCCAGCAGGCAAACGGGGGGTCTCAATGAGCAGTTCTTC. Translated: CASRQTGGLNEQFF.

This chain links TRBV20-1 with TRBJ1-1; 7 bases are a match to TRBD1. After removal of 3 bases from V and 0 bases from J, the junction contained 4 bases not matched to a gene. The germline CDR1 and CDR2 sequences are DFQATT and SNEGSKA (reference sequence). This CDR3 spans 14 amino acids. CDR3 DNA sequence: TGCAGTGCTAGTGGACAGGACTTGAACACTGAAGCTTTCTTT. Translating gives CSASGQDLNTEAFF.

The J gene is TRBJ2-7, the V gene TRBV6-6, with TRBD2 matching over 7 bases. Germline V gene sequence: CDR1 MNHNY, CDR2 SVGAGI (reference sequence). This CDR3 has 11 amino acids. V trimming: 6 bases; J trimming: 7 bases; junction bases outside the gene matches: 3. The CDR3 is CASSSRGEQYF. CDR3 DNA sequence: TGTGCCAGCAGCTCGCGGGGGGAGCAGTACTTC.

In this sample, this clone turned up once. The chain is built from TRBV19 and TRBJ2-5, with D hard to call. CDR1 is LNHDA and CDR2 is SQIVND in the germline V gene (reference sequence). CDR3 size: 14 residues. The V end was cut by 2 bases, the J end by 5 bases, with 12 bases between. CDR3: CASSITRFQETQYF. In nucleotides, the CDR3 is TGTGCCAGTAGTATAACGAGGTTCCAGGAGACCCAGTACTTC.